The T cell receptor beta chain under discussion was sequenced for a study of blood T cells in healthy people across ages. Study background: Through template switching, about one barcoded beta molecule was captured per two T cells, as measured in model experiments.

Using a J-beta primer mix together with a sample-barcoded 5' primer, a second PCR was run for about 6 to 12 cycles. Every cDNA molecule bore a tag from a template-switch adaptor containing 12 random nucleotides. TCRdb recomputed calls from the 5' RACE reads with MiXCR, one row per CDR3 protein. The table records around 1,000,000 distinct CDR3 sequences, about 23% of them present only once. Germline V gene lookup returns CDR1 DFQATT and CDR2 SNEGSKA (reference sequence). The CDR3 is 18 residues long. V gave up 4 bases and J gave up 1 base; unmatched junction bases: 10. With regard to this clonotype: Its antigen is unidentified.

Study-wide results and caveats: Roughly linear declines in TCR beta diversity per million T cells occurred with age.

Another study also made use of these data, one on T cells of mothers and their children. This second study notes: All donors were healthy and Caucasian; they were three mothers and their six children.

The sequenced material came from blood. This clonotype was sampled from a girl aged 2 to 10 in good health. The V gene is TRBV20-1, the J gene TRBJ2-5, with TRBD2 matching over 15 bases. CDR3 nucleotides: TGCAGTGCTAAGGGGGGACTAGCGGGAGGATTGTTCCAAGAGACCCAGTACTTC. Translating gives CSAKGGLAGGLFQETQYF.